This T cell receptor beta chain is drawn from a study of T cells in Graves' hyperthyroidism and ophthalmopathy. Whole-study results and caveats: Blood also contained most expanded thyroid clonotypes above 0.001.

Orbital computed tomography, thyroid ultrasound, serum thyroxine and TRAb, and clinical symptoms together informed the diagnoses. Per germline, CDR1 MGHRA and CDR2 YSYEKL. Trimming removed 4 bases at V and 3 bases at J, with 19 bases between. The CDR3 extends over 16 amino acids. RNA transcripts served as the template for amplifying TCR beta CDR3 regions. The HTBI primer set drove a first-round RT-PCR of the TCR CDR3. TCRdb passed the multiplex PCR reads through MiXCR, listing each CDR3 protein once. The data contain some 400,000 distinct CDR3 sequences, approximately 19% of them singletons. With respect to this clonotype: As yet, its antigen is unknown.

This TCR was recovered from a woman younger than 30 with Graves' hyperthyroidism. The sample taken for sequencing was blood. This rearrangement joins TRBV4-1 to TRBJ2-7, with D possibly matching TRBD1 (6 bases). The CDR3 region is CASSLRDTLVDYEQYF. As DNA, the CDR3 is TGCGCCAGCAGCCTACGGGACACCCTTGTCGACTACGAGCAGTACTTC.